One TCR beta chain is described in this entry. This sample stems from a study of blood T cell repertoires in COVID-19. The overall study: The samples span acute and convalescent COVID-19 from the United States, Italy and Spain.

Patients of the Seattle cohort, enrolled during active infection, were followed longitudinally. Authors' processing steps: Nucleated cell counts were estimated from reference gene primer amplification. The protocol was immunoSEQ multiplex PCR, while the TCRdb copy is restricted to in-frame clones and leaves out a portion. V, J and clone size are taken as reported in that table, and D and trimming were inferred from the DNA itself. The sample gives about 110,000 clones, more than 70% of which show up once; about 5.5% is in the top ten. The length of the CDR3 is 15 residues. Germline V gene lookup returns CDR1 SGHDT and CDR2 YYEEEE. The J segment lost 8 bases and the V segment lost 4 bases, leaving 10 bases of the junction unmatched.

V usage is TRBV5-6 and J usage is TRBJ2-1, with 9 nucleotides matching TRBD2. The specimen sequenced was peripheral blood. This sequence was found in a woman aged 55-69 years with COVID-19, enrolled during active disease. CDR3 protein: CASSPGTSPMDEQFF. DNA of the CDR3: TGTGCCAGCAGCCCCGGGACTAGCCCCATGGATGAGCAGTTCTTC.